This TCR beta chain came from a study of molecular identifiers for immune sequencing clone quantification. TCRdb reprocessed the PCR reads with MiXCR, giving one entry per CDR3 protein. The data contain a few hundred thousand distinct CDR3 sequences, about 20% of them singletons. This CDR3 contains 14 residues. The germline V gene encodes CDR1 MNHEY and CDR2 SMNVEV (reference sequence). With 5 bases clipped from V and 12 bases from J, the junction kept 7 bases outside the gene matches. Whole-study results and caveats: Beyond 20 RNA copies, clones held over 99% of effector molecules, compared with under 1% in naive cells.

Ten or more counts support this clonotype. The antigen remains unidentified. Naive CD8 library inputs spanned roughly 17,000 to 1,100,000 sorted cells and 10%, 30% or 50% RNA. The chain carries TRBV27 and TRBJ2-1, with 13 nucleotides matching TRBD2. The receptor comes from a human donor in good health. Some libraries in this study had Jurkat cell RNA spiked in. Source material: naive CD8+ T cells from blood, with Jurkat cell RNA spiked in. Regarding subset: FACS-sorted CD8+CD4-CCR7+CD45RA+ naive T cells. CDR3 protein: CASSTSGRASGQFF. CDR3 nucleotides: TGTGCCAGCAGTACTAGCGGGAGGGCATCGGGGCAGTTCTTC.